The T cell receptor (beta chain) described here comes from a study of blood T cell repertoires in COVID-19 (dated by TCRdb to about 2020). For the study in its entirety: Collaborator samples came from the United States, Italy and Spain and covered acute and convalescent phases of COVID-19. Samples were obtained from the ongoing ImmuneRACE study (first 160 participants) and from some 1,300 subjects provided by 6 global collaborators. Deeply sampled blood TCRbeta repertoires from subjects exposed to, actively infected with, or recovered from COVID-19 were included in the dataset. The sample metadata nearly always contained a de-identified subject ID, COVID-19 status, age in years and sex. The repertoires were released in a freely available public database meant as a resource for research on the immune response to SARS-CoV-2. Where HLA class I and class II types were available, the types were taken from metadata supplied by the sample provider, not from assay-based typing. The prospective study material was composed of cDNA or gDNA derived from T cells, B-cell-depleted T cells, or PBMCs.

TCRbeta CDR3 regions were amplified from genomic DNA using the immunoSEQ Assay, a bias-controlled multiplex PCR. Regarding the original processing steps: The number of nucleated cells in each sample was estimated by amplification of reference gene primers within the assay. To quantify the absolute abundance of each unique TCRbeta CDR3 rearrangement, sequence reads were collapsed and filtered. For each sample, productive Simpson clonality was calculated by taking the square root of Simpson's diversity index across productive rearrangements. Held by TCRdb, this immuneACCESS table contains in-frame sequences only and omits some clones. Under half of the omission traces to an unresolved V gene where checked; the cause of the rest is unknown. Clone size and V and J calls were adopted from that table, with D and trimming inferred from the DNA. In all, the sample holds under 250,000 clones, and more than 70% of those were seen once. Roughly 2.5% of the sample is in the top ten clones.

Regarding this clone: Its target antigen remains unknown. Per-base qualities were not stored, and no clone one base away is much larger.

V trim: 2 bases; J trim: 5 bases; unmatched bases: 1. CDR1 and CDR2 (SGHRS, YFSETQ) derive from the germline V gene. Reading from cysteine to phenylalanine, the CDR3 counts 15 amino acids. The CDR3 DNA has 45 bases and is translated from base 1. What the authors observed across the whole study: The quantity of clinical and demographic metadata differed by source and by participant and was supplied without curation.

Each collaborating institution followed its own protocols to collect whole blood in K2EDTA tubes. For TCRbeta analysis, collaborator samples were shipped as frozen whole blood, as isolated PBMCs, or as DNA extracted from either sample type. This clonotype was sampled from a woman aged 55-70 years with acute or convalescent COVID-19. The sequencing sample was made of peripheral blood. The V gene is TRBV5-1 and the J gene is TRBJ2-1, and TRBD2 matches 13 of the central bases. CDR3 region: CASSLLAGGNNEQFF. In nucleotide form, the sequence is TGCGCCAGCAGCTTACTAGCGGGGGGGAACAATGAGCAGTTCTTC.